The rows below give T cell receptor beta chains drawn from one sample of a study of blood T cells in healthy people across ages. One entry per CDR3 protein results from TCRdb running MiXCR on the 5' RACE reads. The sample records 710,000 or so distinct CDR3 sequences, less than 40% being singletons. Specimen: blood. The receptors derive from a woman of 80 years or more in good health. Both conserved end residues are part of each CDR3. A D gene is named only where the DNA matches it firmly. Where a row states a size, it is once, few, many or the class of an expanded clone; other rows omit it.

J: TRBJ2-3
size: many
V: TRBV24-1
D: .
CDR3: CATSDHRTDTQYF
DNA: TGTGCCACCAGTGACCACCGAACAGATACGCAGTATTTT

J: TRBJ2-1
size: .
V: TRBV11-3
D: .
CDR3: CASSPDVGVAYNEQFF
DNA: TGTGCCAGCAGCCCAGATGTCGGGGTCGCCTACAATGAGCAGTTCTTC

J: TRBJ2-1
size: .
V: TRBV3-1
D: TRBD1
CDR3: CASSQAGTGSEQFF
DNA: TGTGCCAGCAGCCAAGCCGGGACAGGGAGTGAGCAGTTCTTC

J: TRBJ1-2
size: .
V: TRBV3-1
D: .
CDR3: CASSQQSREGYTF
DNA: TGTGCCAGCAGCCAACAATCCAGAGAAGGCTACACCTTC

J: TRBJ2-7
size: .
V: TRBV7-2
D: .
CDR3: CASRYPGDEQYF
DNA: TGTGCCAGCAGGTATCCGGGGGATGAGCAGTACTTC

J: TRBJ2-5
size: many
V: TRBV3-1
D: .
CDR3: CASSQGGETQYF
DNA: TGTGCCAGCAGCCAGGGGGGCGAGACCCAGTACTTC

J: TRBJ2-5
size: many
V: TRBV20-1
D: TRBD1
CDR3: CSASGTGDETQYF
DNA: TGCAGTGCTAGTGGGACAGGGGACGAGACCCAGTACTTC

J: TRBJ1-2
size: many
V: TRBV7-9
D: .
CDR3: CASSLEVIYGYTF
DNA: TGTGCCAGCAGCTTAGAAGTCATCTATGGCTACACCTTC

J: TRBJ2-7
size: many
V: TRBV30
D: .
CDR3: CAWSQDGTYEQYF
DNA: TGTGCCTGGAGCCAGGACGGAACCTACGAGCAGTACTTC

J: TRBJ2-5
size: many
V: TRBV29-1
D: .
CDR3: CSAHRGAGLETQYF
DNA: TGCAGCGCCCATAGGGGGGCAGGGCTAGAGACCCAGTACTTC

J: TRBJ2-7
size: many
V: TRBV6-2/TRBV6-3
D: TRBD1
CDR3: CASSLVPGQGAYEQYF
DNA: TGTGCCAGCAGTTTAGTCCCGGGACAGGGGGCCTACGAGCAGTACTTC

J: TRBJ2-5
size: many
V: TRBV6-1
D: TRBD2
CDR3: CASSEAPSGGASETQYF
DNA: TGTGCCAGCAGTGAAGCCCCTAGCGGGGGGGCGTCGGAGACCCAGTACTTC

J: TRBJ2-1
size: .
V: TRBV11-2
D: TRBD2
CDR3: CASSVARGGLLEQFF
DNA: TGTGCCAGCAGCGTAGCGCGGGGGGGCCTTTTAGAGCAGTTCTTC

J: TRBJ2-3
size: many
V: TRBV12-3/TRBV12-4
D: .
CDR3: CASSFTPDTQYF
DNA: TGTGCCAGCAGTTTTACGCCAGATACGCAGTATTTT

J: TRBJ2-5
size: few
V: TRBV20-1
D: .
CDR3: CSARGRRQDRQETQYF
DNA: TGCAGTGCTAGAGGACGGAGGCAGGACCGACAAGAGACCCAGTACTTC

J: TRBJ1-4
size: many
V: TRBV7-9
D: .
CDR3: CASSFHGTEKLFF
DNA: TGTGCCAGCAGCTTCCACGGGACAGAAAAACTGTTTTTT

J: TRBJ2-1
size: .
V: TRBV20-1
D: .
CDR3: CSASLLAEQFF
DNA: TGCAGTGCTAGTCTATTAGCTGAGCAGTTCTTC

J: TRBJ1-1
size: .
V: TRBV28
D: .
CDR3: CASSLEVKATEAFF
DNA: TGTGCCAGCAGTTTAGAAGTGAAGGCCACTGAAGCTTTCTTT

J: TRBJ1-2
size: many
V: TRBV5-4
D: .
CDR3: CASSFAGDGYTF
DNA: TGTGCCAGCAGCTTTGCGGGGGATGGCTACACCTTC

J: TRBJ2-7
size: .
V: TRBV6-5
D: .
CDR3: CASSYSRTAKYEQYF
DNA: TGTGCCAGCAGTTACTCCCGGACAGCCAAATACGAGCAGTACTTC

J: TRBJ2-2
size: .
V: TRBV28
D: .
CDR3: CASRPAVCPLWAGELFF
DNA: TGTGCCAGCAGACCGGCAGTTTGCCCTCTTTGGGCCGGGGAGCTGTTTTTT

J: TRBJ1-4
size: few
V: TRBV20-1
D: TRBD1
CDR3: CSATRMTGTNEKLFF
DNA: TGCAGTGCTACTCGAATGACAGGGACTAATGAAAAACTGTTTTTT

J: TRBJ1-2
size: many
V: TRBV7-2
D: .
CDR3: CASTQPRGANYGYTF
DNA: TGTGCCAGCACCCAACCTCGGGGGGCCAACTATGGCTACACCTTC

J: TRBJ2-6
size: .
V: TRBV7-9
D: TRBD1
CDR3: CASSVNKGATGANVLTF
DNA: TGTGCCAGCAGCGTGAATAAGGGGGCCACTGGGGCCAACGTCCTGACTTTC

J: TRBJ2-7
size: many
V: TRBV15
D: .
CDR3: CATSRDTLASYEQYF
DNA: TGTGCCACCAGCAGAGATACCTTGGCCTCCTACGAGCAGTACTTC

J: TRBJ2-7
size: .
V: TRBV13
D: TRBD2
CDR3: CASSFSGGAYNEQYF
DNA: TGTGCCAGCAGCTTTAGCGGGGGAGCTTACAATGAGCAGTACTTC

J: TRBJ1-5
size: .
V: TRBV6-2/TRBV6-3
D: .
CDR3: CASSYLTGLNQPQHF
DNA: TGTGCCAGCAGTTACCTGACAGGCCTCAATCAGCCCCAGCATTTT

J: TRBJ2-1
size: .
V: TRBV7-6
D: .
CDR3: CTSSPSEETQFF
DNA: TGTACCAGCAGCCCATCCGAAGAGACCCAGTTCTTC

J: TRBJ2-5
size: many
V: TRBV20-1
D: TRBD1
CDR3: CSALGQGEETQYF
DNA: TGCAGTGCTCTTGGACAGGGAGAGGAGACCCAGTACTTC

J: TRBJ2-1
size: .
V: TRBV7-8
D: TRBD2
CDR3: CAGSPGGGGSYNEQFF
DNA: TGTGCCGGCAGCCCCGGCGGGGGGGGCTCATACAATGAGCAGTTCTTC

J: TRBJ1-2
size: .
V: TRBV30
D: .
CDR3: CAWSRNDISGYTF
DNA: TGTGCCTGGAGTCGAAACGACATCTCGGGCTACACCTTC

J: TRBJ1-1
size: many
V: TRBV21-1
D: .
CDR3: CASSKIAGGMNTEAFF
DNA: TGTGCCAGCAGCAAAATAGCGGGGGGCATGAACACTGAAGCTTTCTTT

J: TRBJ2-5
size: .
V: TRBV20-1
D: TRBD2
CDR3: CSARVGLQKETQYF
DNA: TGCAGTGCTAGAGTGGGACTACAAAAAGAGACCCAGTACTTC